The 18 T cell receptor beta chains presented below share a single source sample, sequenced in a study of human T cells and chemical hapten exposure (dated by TCRdb to the early 2020s). According to the study, the label for this sample's time point signals: patch test 3, about 24 weeks after DPC sensitization. This specimen's treatment or condition label, interpreted: therapeutic diphenylcyclopropenone sensitization with weekly scalp DPC. Library generation was performed with RACE. The sequencer listed for this sample is NextSeq 500. TCRdb cleaned the public reads at Q25 with fastp, built clones with MiXCR and kept in-frame beta chains. Every distinct CDR3 protein forms one entry, paired with its most common genes and DNA. This sample holds over 150,000 distinct CDR3 sequences; around 30% were observed only once. The ten most abundant clones make up approximately 2.3% of the sample. The source material was whole blood, sampled in connection with sensitization to the hapten diphenylcyclopropenone (DPC). These receptors came from a woman younger than 35 with alopecia areata. Some clones in this sample may be carry-over from other donors' samples.

This clonotype was recorded a few times. This sequence joins TRBV9 and TRBJ1-6; the D gene is possibly TRBD1 (6 bases). The CDR3 is 14 amino acids. Germline V lookup: CDR1 SGDLS, CDR2 YYNGEE. The V end was cut by 4 bases, the J end by 9 bases, with 14 bases between. The CDR3 sequence is CASSQTGLSSPLHF. CDR3 sequence (DNA): TGTGCCAGCAGCCAAACAGGGTTAAGTTCACCCCTCCACTTT.

The table lists this clonotype with a few counts. This chain connects TRBV3-1 to TRBJ2-1; 9 bases are a match to TRBD1. The V segment lost 2 bases and the J segment 4 bases; nucleotides outside the gene matches: 6. This CDR3 is built from 16 residues. Germline lookup yields CDR1 LGHDT and CDR2 YNNKEL (reference sequence). The CDR3 DNA follows: TGTGCCAGCAGCCAATTAGGGACAGGGCAATACAATGAGCAGTTCTTC. Encoded protein: CASSQLGTGQYNEQFF.

The rearrangement joins TRBV5-5 to TRBJ2-1; D is ambiguous. Germline V gene sequence: CDR1 SGHKS, CDR2 YYEKEE (reference sequence). Trimming stripped 1 base from V and 7 bases from J, with 15 bases between. This CDR3 has 15 amino acids. The CDR3 DNA reads TGTGCCAGCAGCTTGATCAGCCCTATGGGGAATGAGCAGTTCTTC. Translation: CASSLISPMGNEQFF. Looking up the rest from reference TRBV5-5 and TRBJ2-1 gives the full variable domain: DAGVTQSPTHLIKTRGQQVTLRCSPISGHKSVSWYQQVLGQGPQFIFQYYEKEERGRGNFPDRFSARQFPNYSSELNVNALLLGDSALYLCASSLISPMGNEQFFGPGTRLTVL.

The chain couples TRBV21-1 to TRBJ1-1. TRBV21-1 is noted as a pseudogene. CDR3 length equals 15 residues. CDR3 coding DNA: TGTGCCAGCAGCAAGGGAGGGGCGGGAGGGACCGAAGCTTTCTTT. This sequence encodes CASSKGGAGGTEAFF.

The chain combines TRBV27 with TRBJ2-3, with a tentative D call TRBD1 (6 bases). CDR1 is MNHEY, CDR2 SMNVEV, per germline (reference sequence). V gave up 5 bases and J gave up 2 bases, with 11 bases separating them. This CDR3 contains 14 residues. In nucleotides, the CDR3 is TGTGCCAGCAGTCAGGGGCTTCTCACAGATACGCAGTATTTT. Encoded protein: CASSQGLLTDTQYF.

The chain links TRBV6-2 or TRBV6-3 to TRBJ1-2; D may be TRBD1 (6 bases). V shed 8 bases and J shed 4 bases, with 20 bases lying between them. Germline assignment: CDR1 MNHEY and CDR2 SVGEGT. This CDR3 contains 15 residues. CDR3 sequence reads: CASLDGQLPPYGYTF. The CDR3 DNA reads as TGTGCCAGCCTGGACGGACAGCTACCCCCCTATGGCTACACCTTC.

This clonotype was seen a few times. The V and J genes are TRBV27 and TRBJ1-6; D is uncertain. The germline V gene has CDR1 MNHEY and CDR2 SMNVEV (reference sequence). V lost 3 bases and J lost 10, with 13 bases in between. The CDR3 runs to 14 residues. The CDR3 loop reads CASSLGARGSPLHF. In DNA, the CDR3 is TGTGCCAGCAGTTTGGGAGCTCGTGGCTCACCCCTCCACTTT.

The chain uses TRBV5-1 and TRBJ2-1; the match to TRBD2 covers 7 bases. This CDR3 comprises 13 residues. J was trimmed by 6 bases and V by 2 bases; bases with no gene match: 2. The V gene's germline CDR1 is SGHRS and CDR2 YFSETQ. CDR3 in amino acids: CASSFERGNEQFF. In nucleotides, the CDR3 is TGCGCCAGCAGCTTTGAGCGGGGCAATGAGCAGTTCTTC.

The chain carries TRBV20-1 and TRBJ1-5; D unclear. The CDR3 contains 13 residues. V lost 6 bases and J 0 bases, leaving 9 bases between the germline ends. Per germline, CDR1 DFQATT and CDR2 SNEGSKA (reference sequence). CDR3 in DNA: TGCAGTGCGGAAACAAGTAGCAATCAGCCCCAGCATTTT. This translates into CSAETSSNQPQHF.

The genes are TRBV4-1 and TRBJ1-1; D gene ambiguous. V was cut by 0 bases and J by 6 bases, with 11 bases left in between. Per germline, CDR1 MGHRA and CDR2 YSYEKL. The CDR3 consists of 14 residues. This CDR3 reads CASSQDEERAEAFF. The CDR3 DNA follows: TGCGCCAGCAGCCAAGACGAGGAGAGGGCTGAAGCTTTCTTT.

The chain is built from TRBV11-1 and TRBJ2-3; perhaps TRBD2 as D (6 bases). The germline V and J ends were trimmed by 2 bases and 4 bases, with 10 bases remaining between them. The CDR3 runs to 14 residues. The germline gives CDR1 SGHAT, CDR2 FQDESV (reference sequence). The CDR3 nucleotides are TGTGCCAGCAGCTTAAGCCCGGGGGCAGATACGCAGTATTTT. Protein sequence: CASSLSPGADTQYF.

At least ten counts were recorded for this clonotype. The genes are TRBV27 and TRBJ2-1; a weak D match, TRBD1 (6 bases). Germline CDR1 and CDR2: MNHEY and SMNVEV (reference sequence). The V end was cut by 7 bases, the J end by 4 bases, with 23 bases between. The CDR3 has 17 residues. In DNA form, the CDR3 reads TGTGCCAGCATCCAAGCCTTTACAGGGTTGTCATACAATGAGCAGTTCTTC. It specifies CASIQAFTGLSYNEQFF.

The chain carries TRBV11-3 and TRBJ1-1; possible D gene TRBD1, 6 bases. Germline values: CDR1 SGHNT, CDR2 YENEEA. The CDR3 consists of 13 residues. The V end was cut by 0 bases, the J end by 8 bases, with 10 bases between. CDR3 in DNA: TGTGCCAGCAGCTTAGAGCCTGGACAGGAAGCTTTCTTT. Translated, it gives CASSLEPGQEAFF.

This clonotype was seen many times. The chain combines TRBV29-1 with TRBJ2-2; 7 bases are a match to TRBD1. Germline assignment: CDR1 SQVTM and CDR2 ANQGSEA. Trimming cost V 4 bases and J 7 bases; bases outside gene matches: 9. The CDR3 length is 14 residues. Here the CDR3 DNA reads TGCAGCGTTGCCGAGACAGGGTCGGTCGGGGAGCTGTTTTTT. This codes for CSVAETGSVGELFF.

V usage is TRBV4-3 and J usage is TRBJ1-2; 8 bases map to TRBD1. Germline V gives CDR1 LGHNA, CDR2 YSLEER. After removal of 4 bases from V and 4 bases from J, the junction contained 8 bases not matched to a gene. CDR3 length: 15 residues. CDR3 protein: CASSRKTGEGYGYTF. The DNA for the CDR3 is TGCGCCAGCAGCCGGAAGACAGGGGAAGGCTATGGCTACACCTTC.

The chain combines TRBV29-1 with TRBJ2-1, with TRBD2 as a possible D gene (5 bases). This CDR3 region has 13 residues. Per germline, CDR1 SQVTM and CDR2 ANQGSEA. The DNA for the CDR3 is TGCACCTTCCGGGGTTCTCCGGCGAATGAGCAGTTCTTC. This sequence encodes CTFRGSPANEQFF.

This clonotype is a singleton in its sample. The chain employs TRBV10-3 and TRBJ2-3; unclear D gene. With 8 bases removed from V and 2 bases from J, the gap between germline ends came to 8 bases. The germline V gene encodes CDR1 ENHRY and CDR2 SYGVKD. The CDR3 spans 12 residues. CDR3 sequence (DNA): TGTGCCATCGCTCGGGTCACAGATACGCAGTATTTT. Translating gives CAIARVTDTQYF.

The V gene is TRBV12-3 or TRBV12-4, the J gene TRBJ1-6; no clear D gene. The CDR3 is made up of 13 amino acids. Trimming took 3 bases from V and 7 from J, leaving 7 bases between them. Here the CDR3 reads CASSFSANSPLHF. CDR3 nucleotides: TGTGCCAGCAGTTTTTCGGCCAATTCACCCCTCCACTTT.